The sequence of this T cell receptor (beta chain) was determined in a study of shared clonotypes between healthy human individuals. Study-wide context: A donor's plate count was three for CD4 naive and three for CD4 memory; CD8 naive had two and CD8 memory one. General study results and limits: Compared with clonotypes that all four donors shared, non-shared clonotypes had lower generation probabilities.

A remark on this clone: Antigen: not known. The same CDR3 can be traced to other DNA sequences in this sample.

A split of CD4+ cells into CD45RA+ naive and CD45RA-negative memory subsets was performed. Over several immunoSEQ plates, each subset's genomic DNA was distributed in even portions. Assay: immunoSEQ multiplex PCR; the TCRdb copy retains only in-frame clones and omits some. In the table there are millions of clones, around 94% of which are singletons. The CDR3 is made up of 14 amino acids. V lost 0 bases to trimming and J lost 4 bases, with 10 bases between them. Germline CDR1 SGHRS, CDR2 YFSETQ. The J gene is TRBJ1-2, the V gene TRBV5-1, with a possible D match to TRBD1 (5 bases). The sample consisted of naive CD4+ T cells sorted from blood. Subset reported: CD45RA+ positively selected. The origin of this receptor is a man between 18 and 35 years old in good health. The CDR3 spells CASSLAGDFYGYTF. In DNA, the CDR3 is TGCGCCAGCAGCTTGGCGGGGGACTTCTATGGCTACACCTTC.